This T cell receptor (beta chain) was recorded in a study of blood T cell repertoires in COVID-19. On the study more broadly: The United States, Italy and Spain were the sources of the acute and convalescent COVID-19 samples. In each case, the material was cDNA or gDNA derived from T cells, B-cell-depleted T cells, or PBMCs.

V lost 1 base to trimming and J lost 8 bases, with 17 bases between them. The CDR3 is 15 residues long. CDR1 and CDR2 (germline): SGHTA, FQGNSA. Authors' data handling: Nucleated cell number was recorded as an estimate derived from reference gene primer amplification. Some clones are missing from TCRdb's copy, which holds only in-frame ones; the method was immunoSEQ multiplex PCR. For V, J and clone size, that table is used; D and trimming come from the DNA. The profile shows 50,000 to 65,000 clones, roughly 89% of them singletons. Material: peripheral blood. The chain recombines TRBV7-2 with TRBJ1-2; no reliable D call. The clonotype originates from a man between 60 and 75 years old with active COVID-19. The chain's CDR3 is CASSLGPGSGTGYTF. CDR3 DNA: TGTGCCAGCAGCTTAGGGCCGGGGTCGGGAACGGGCTACACCTTC.